This TCR beta chain was retrieved from a study of OX40 agonist ivuxolimab in advanced cancers. Worth noting for this clone: Its matching antigen is unknown.

This CDR3 comprises 13 residues. Germline V CDR1 and CDR2: SGDLS, YYNGEE. V was shortened by 0 bases and J by 2 bases, with 5 bases between the two germline ends. Broader study findings: At 0.1 to 3.0 mg/kg, CD4+ and CD8+ blood T cells expanded clonally by week 6. Expanded clones were, on average, more numerous in CD8+ T cells than in CD4+.

Profiled with immunoSEQ multiplex PCR; TCRdb holds only in-frame clones, not every one. The sample has more than 50,000 clones, 91% seen once; the top ten hold roughly a sixth. Source: CD4+ or CD8+ T cells sorted from blood, taken in a trial of the OX40 agonist ivuxolimab. The sequence derives from an adult with an advanced solid tumor such as melanoma, head and neck, liver or kidney cancer. This sequence joins TRBV9 and TRBJ1-1, with D unresolved. CDR3 sequence (DNA): TGTGCCAGCAGCGTAGGAGACAACACTGAAGCTTTCTTT. It translates to CASSVGDNTEAFF. Full variable domain (missing parts from reference TRBV9 and TRBJ1-1): DSGVTQTPKHLITATGQRVTLRCSPRSGDLSVYWYQQSLDQGLQFLIQYYNGEERAKGNILERFSAQQFPDLHSELNLSSLELGDSALYFCASSVGDNTEAFFGQGTRLTVV.